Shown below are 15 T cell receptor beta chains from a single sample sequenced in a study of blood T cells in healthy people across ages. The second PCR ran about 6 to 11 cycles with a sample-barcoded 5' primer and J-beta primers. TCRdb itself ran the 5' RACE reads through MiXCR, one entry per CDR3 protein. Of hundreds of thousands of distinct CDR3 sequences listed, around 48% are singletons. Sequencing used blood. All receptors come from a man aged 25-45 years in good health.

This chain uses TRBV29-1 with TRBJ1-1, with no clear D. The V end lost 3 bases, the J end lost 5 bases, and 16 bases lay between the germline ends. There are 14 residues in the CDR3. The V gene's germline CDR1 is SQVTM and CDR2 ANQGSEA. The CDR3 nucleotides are TGCAGCGTTGATCCCGCGGGCGCGGAGACTGAAGCTTTCTTT. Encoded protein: CSVDPAGAETEAFF.

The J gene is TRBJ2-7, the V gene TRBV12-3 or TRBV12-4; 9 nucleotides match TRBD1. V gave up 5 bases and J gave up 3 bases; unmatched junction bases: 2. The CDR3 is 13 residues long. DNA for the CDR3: TGTGCCAGCAGTGAGGACAGGGGCTACGAGCAGTACTTC. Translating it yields CASSEDRGYEQYF.

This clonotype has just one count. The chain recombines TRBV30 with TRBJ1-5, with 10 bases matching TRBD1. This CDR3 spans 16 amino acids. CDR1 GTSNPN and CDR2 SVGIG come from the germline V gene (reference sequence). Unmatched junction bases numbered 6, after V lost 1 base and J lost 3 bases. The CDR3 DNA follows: TGTGCCTGGAGTGCCGGGACAGGGGTGAACAATCAGCCCCAGCATTTT. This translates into CAWSAGTGVNNQPQHF.

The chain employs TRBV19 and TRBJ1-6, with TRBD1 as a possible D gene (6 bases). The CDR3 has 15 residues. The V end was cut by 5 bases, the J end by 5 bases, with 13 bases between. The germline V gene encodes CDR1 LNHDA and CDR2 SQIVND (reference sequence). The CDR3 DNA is TGTGCCAGTAGTGACAGGATTATACATAATTCACCCCTCCACTTT. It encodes CASSDRIIHNSPLHF.

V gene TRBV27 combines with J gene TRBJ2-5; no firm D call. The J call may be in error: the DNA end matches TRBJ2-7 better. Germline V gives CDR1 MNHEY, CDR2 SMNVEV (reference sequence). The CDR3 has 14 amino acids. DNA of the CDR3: TGTGCCAGCAGTTTCCGAGGTTCCGGGTTCGAGCAGTACTTC. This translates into CASSFRGSGFEQYF.

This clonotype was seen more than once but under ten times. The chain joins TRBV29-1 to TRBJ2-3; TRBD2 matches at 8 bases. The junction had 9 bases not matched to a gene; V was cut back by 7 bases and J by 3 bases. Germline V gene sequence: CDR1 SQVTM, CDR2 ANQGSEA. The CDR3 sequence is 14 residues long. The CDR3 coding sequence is TGCAGCGCCGCCGGGGGGGTCGGGACAGATACGCAGTATTTT. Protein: CSAAGGVGTDTQYF.

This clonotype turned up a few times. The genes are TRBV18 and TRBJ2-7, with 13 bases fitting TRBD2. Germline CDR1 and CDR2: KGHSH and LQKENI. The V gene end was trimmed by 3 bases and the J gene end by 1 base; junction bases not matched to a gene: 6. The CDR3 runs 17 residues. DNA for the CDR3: TGTGCCAGCTCACCTAGAGGACTAGCGGGGGCATCCTACGAGCAGTACTTC. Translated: CASSPRGLAGASYEQYF.

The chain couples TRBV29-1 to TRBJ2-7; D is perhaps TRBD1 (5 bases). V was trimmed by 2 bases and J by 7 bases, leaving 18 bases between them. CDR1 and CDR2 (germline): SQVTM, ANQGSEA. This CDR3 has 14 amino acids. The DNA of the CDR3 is TGCAGCGTTGAAAAGAGACAGTCCTACGAGGAGCAGTACTTC. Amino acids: CSVEKRQSYEEQYF.

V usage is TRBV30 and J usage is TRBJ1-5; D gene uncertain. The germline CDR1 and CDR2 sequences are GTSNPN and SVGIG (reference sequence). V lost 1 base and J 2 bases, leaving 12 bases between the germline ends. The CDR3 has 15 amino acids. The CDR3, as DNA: TGTGCCTGGAGTGAACCGGGATGGCGCAATCAGCCCCAGCATTTT. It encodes CAWSEPGWRNQPQHF.

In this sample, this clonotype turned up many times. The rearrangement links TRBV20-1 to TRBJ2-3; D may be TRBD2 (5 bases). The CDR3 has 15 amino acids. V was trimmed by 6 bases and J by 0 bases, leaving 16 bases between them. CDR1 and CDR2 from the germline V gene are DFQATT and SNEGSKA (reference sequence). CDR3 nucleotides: TGCAGTGCCACTCCGGGGAGTAGTAGCACAGATACGCAGTATTTT. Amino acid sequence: CSATPGSSSTDTQYF.

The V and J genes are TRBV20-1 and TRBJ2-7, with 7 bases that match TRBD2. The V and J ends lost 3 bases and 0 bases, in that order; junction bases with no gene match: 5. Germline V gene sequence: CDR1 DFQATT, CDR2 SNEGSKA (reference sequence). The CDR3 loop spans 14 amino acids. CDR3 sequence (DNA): TGCAGTGCTAGTCGTCCTAGCGGCTCCTACGAGCAGTACTTC. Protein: CSASRPSGSYEQYF.

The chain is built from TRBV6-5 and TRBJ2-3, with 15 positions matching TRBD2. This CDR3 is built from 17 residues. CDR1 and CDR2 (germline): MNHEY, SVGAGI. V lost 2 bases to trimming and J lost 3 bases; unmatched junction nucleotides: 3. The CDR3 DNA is TGTGCCAGCAGTTACGGGACTAGCGGGGGGCTAACAGATACGCAGTATTTT. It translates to CASSYGTSGGLTDTQYF.

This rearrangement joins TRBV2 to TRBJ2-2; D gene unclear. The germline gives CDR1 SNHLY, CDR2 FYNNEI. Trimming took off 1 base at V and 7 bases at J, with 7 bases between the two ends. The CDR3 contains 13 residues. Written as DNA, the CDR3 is TGTGCCAGCAGTGAAGATGTCAGCGGGGAGCTGTTTTTT. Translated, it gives CASSEDVSGELFF.

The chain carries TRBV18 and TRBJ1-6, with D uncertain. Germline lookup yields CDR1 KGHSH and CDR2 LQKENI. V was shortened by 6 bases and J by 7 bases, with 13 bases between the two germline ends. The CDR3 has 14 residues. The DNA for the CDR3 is TGTGCCAGCTCCCCCGACGAGACCAATTCACCCCTCCACTTT. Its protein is CASSPDETNSPLHF. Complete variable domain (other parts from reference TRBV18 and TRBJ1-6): NAGVMQNPRHLVRRRGQEARLRCSPMKGHSHVYWYRQLPEEGLKFMVYLQKENIIDESGMPKERFSAEFPKEGPSILRIQQVVRGDSAAYFCASSPDETNSPLHFGNGTRLTVT.

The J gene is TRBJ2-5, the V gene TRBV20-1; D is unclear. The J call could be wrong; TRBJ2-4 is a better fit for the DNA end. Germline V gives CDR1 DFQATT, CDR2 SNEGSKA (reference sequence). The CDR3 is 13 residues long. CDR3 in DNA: TGCAGTGCTGCACAGTTAGCCAAAAACATTCAGTACTTC. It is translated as CSAAQLAKNIQYF.